These 19 T cell receptor beta chains share one sample of origin, sequenced in a study of low-dose radiotherapy and immunotherapy resistance in tumors (dated 2022 in TCRdb). Read against the paper, the sample's time point label means: before trial treatment. Sequenced using an Illumina HiSeq 2500. To make first-strand cDNA, Superscript III was used along with a set of TRAV- and TRBV-specific primers so that both the TCRalpha and TCRbeta chains were covered. TCRs were amplified with Phusion for approximately 21 PCR cycles, with a constant-region primer paired with the adapter attached to the V primers. The raw public data were reprocessed by TCRdb itself: fastp quality trimming at Q25, MiXCR clonotype calling, in-frame beta chains only. Identical CDR3 proteins give one entry, which carries the most common genes and DNA. A total of 35,000 to 50,000 distinct CDR3 sequences appear in this sample, 30% to 35% of them only once. Roughly 3.7% of the sample belongs to the ten largest clones.

This specimen was PBMCs, taken before treatment. These receptor sequences come from a male donor with gallbladder cancer.

V gene TRBV2 combines with J gene TRBJ2-1; 11 bases match TRBD2. CDR1 SNHLY and CDR2 FYNNEI come from the germline V gene. CDR3 length: 16 residues. Losses at the gene ends were 6 bases for V and 4 bases for J; bases not matched to a gene: 8. The CDR3 DNA is TGTGCCAGCAGACGAGAACTAGCGGGAGAGTACAATGAGCAGTTCTTC. Translating it yields CASRRELAGEYNEQFF.

This clonotype was recorded many times. The chain employs TRBV20-1 and TRBJ2-7; TRBD2 might be the D (5 bases). The CDR3 length is 14 residues. V dropped 4 bases and J dropped 6 bases, with 19 bases sitting between them. Looked up from germline, CDR1 is DFQATT and CDR2 is SNEGSKA (reference sequence). CDR3 loop: CSATPSRVYGEQYF. In DNA, the CDR3 is TGCAGTGCTACCCCTTCGAGGGTCTATGGCGAGCAGTACTTC.

This clonotype has only a few counts. A read error is the likely source, as a far larger clone sits one nucleotide away. The chain has TRBV28 and TRBJ2-5, with D possibly being TRBD2 (6 bases). This CDR3 is 15 amino acids long. Germline CDR1 is MDHEN and CDR2 is SYDVKM. The V end was cut by 7 bases, the J end by 11 bases, with 26 bases between. DNA of the CDR3: TGTGCCAGCACCCCCGGGGGAAGGATCTACAATGAGCAGTACTTC. Translating it yields CASTPGGRIYNEQYF.

This clonotype was seen a few times. The chain is built from TRBV5-4 and TRBJ2-5; 9 bases align to TRBD1. The germline V gene has CDR1 SGHNT and CDR2 YYREEE (reference sequence). CDR3 length: 16 residues. V trimming: 2 bases; J trimming: 1 base; junction bases outside the gene matches: 6. The chain's CDR3 is CASSFGGGQGQETQYF. As DNA, the CDR3 is TGTGCCAGCAGCTTCGGAGGGGGACAGGGCCAAGAGACCCAGTACTTC.

To note about this clonotype: A far larger clone is one nucleotide away, so this likely arose from a read error. The V call is TRBV5-1, the J call TRBJ2-4, with 12 bases matching TRBD2. The J call may be faulty, since TRBJ2-7 better matches the DNA end. The CDR3 has 14 residues. Germline CDR1 and CDR2: SGHRS and YFSETQ. CDR3 coding DNA: TGCGCCAGCAGCGACCGGACTAGCGGGGCCGAGCAGTACTTC. It yields the protein CASSDRTSGAEQYF.

This clonotype was seen many times. J is TRBJ2-5 and V is TRBV10-3, with 10 bases lining up with TRBD2. The CDR3 runs to 15 residues. The germline V gene has CDR1 ENHRY and CDR2 SYGVKD. After removal of 5 bases from V and 5 bases from J, the junction contained 8 bases not matched to a gene. Written as DNA, the CDR3 is TGTGCCATCAGTTCCGCTAGCGGGGGCAAGGAGACCCAGTACTTC. This sequence encodes CAISSASGGKETQYF.

The CDR3 reads CASSARGYEQYF. In DNA, the CDR3 is TGTGCCAGCAGCGCCAGAGGGTACGAGCAGTACTTC. The V call is TRBV5-6, the J call TRBJ2-7, with D possibly being TRBD2 (5 bases). The germline V gene encodes CDR1 SGHDT and CDR2 YYEEEE. The CDR3 is 12 residues long. Trimming stripped 4 bases from V and 4 bases from J, with 9 bases between.

Of note for this clonotype: Given a far larger clone just one base away, this is likely a sequencing read error. The V and J genes are TRBV18 and TRBJ2-7, with D hard to call. In germline, CDR1 is KGHSH, CDR2 LQKENI. The CDR3 is 14 residues long. The V and J ends lost 2 bases and 7 bases respectively, with 15 bases between them. In DNA, the CDR3 is TGTGCCAGCTCACCAAAGATTGCAGACAATGAGCAGTACTTC. Protein: CASSPKIADNEQYF. The variable domain in full, with the rest retrieved from reference TRBV18 and TRBJ2-7, is NAGVMQNPRHLVRRRGQEARLRCSPMKGHSHVYWYRQLPEEGLKFMVYLQKENIIDESGMPKERFSAEFPKEGPSILRIQQVVRGDSAAYFCASSPKIADNEQYFGPGTRLTVT.

The table lists this clonotype with many counts. V is TRBV5-1 and J is TRBJ2-5; D is perhaps TRBD1 or TRBD2 (5 bases each). CDR3 size: 16 residues. Germline V CDR1 and CDR2: SGHRS, YFSETQ. Between the trimmed V and J ends, which lost 3 bases and 2 bases, there was a span of 17 bases. The CDR3 DNA reads TGCGCCAGCAGCTCCGGGGCTGTAGCAGCACAAGAGACCCAGTACTTC. Its translation is CASSSGAVAAQETQYF.

Many counts were recorded for this clonotype. The J gene is TRBJ1-2, the V gene TRBV3-1; D might be TRBD1 (6 bases). Germline CDR1 is LGHDT and CDR2 is YNNKEL (reference sequence). Deletions cut 1 base from V and 4 bases from J, with 7 bases between. This CDR3 is built from 13 residues. CDR3 coding DNA: TGTGCCAGCAGCCAAGGGACAGCCTATGGCTACACCTTC. This gives the protein CASSQGTAYGYTF.

This clonotype appeared many times. CDR3 loop: CASRIRQGNQPQHF. The CDR3 DNA follows: TGTGCCAGTAGAATCCGACAGGGGAATCAGCCCCAGCATTTT. The chain uses TRBV19 and TRBJ1-5; TRBD1 matches 8 bases. The germline gives CDR1 LNHDA, CDR2 SQIVND (reference sequence). V trimming: 6 bases; J trimming: 4 bases; junction bases outside the gene matches: 5. The CDR3 has 14 residues.

This clonotype has ten or more counts. The chain recombines TRBV7-9 with TRBJ1-5; D gene uncertain. Per the germline V gene, CDR1 is SEHNR and CDR2 is FQNEAQ (reference sequence). This CDR3 spans 14 amino acids. V was pared by 5 bases and J by 0 bases, with 8 bases between. Here the CDR3 reads CASSPLSSNQPQHF. CDR3 bases: TGTGCCAGCAGCCCCCTCAGTAGCAATCAGCCCCAGCATTTT.

This clonotype was seen repeatedly, ten times or more. The chain carries TRBV19 and TRBJ2-3, with TRBD2 matching over 9 bases. Germline values: CDR1 LNHDA, CDR2 SQIVND (reference sequence). The CDR3 covers 13 residues. The V gene end was trimmed by 4 bases and the J gene end by 5 bases; junction bases not matched to a gene: 1. The CDR3 region is CASSSGGGDTQYF. The CDR3 nucleotides read TGTGCCAGTAGTAGCGGGGGGGGAGATACGCAGTATTTT.

The sample holds many counts of this clonotype. The chain employs TRBV12-3 or TRBV12-4 and TRBJ2-7; tentative D call: TRBD2 (7 bases). The CDR3 totals 14 residues. Trimming removed 4 bases from V and 4 bases from J, with 14 bases in between. DNA for the CDR3: TGTGCCAGCAGTTCCTTAGGGGGGGAGTACGAGCAGTACTTC. It is translated as CASSSLGGEYEQYF.

This clonotype was seen a few times. The chain is built from TRBV29-1 and TRBJ1-2; no clear D gene. V gave up 3 bases and J gave up 2 bases, with 7 bases separating them. The length of the CDR3 is 12 residues. Germline loops: CDR1 SQVTM, CDR2 ANQGSEA. CDR3 nucleotide sequence: TGCAGCGTTGAGACGCAAAACTATGGCTACACCTTC. Translated: CSVETQNYGYTF.

Worth noting for this clonotype: Given a far larger clone just one base away, this is likely a sequencing read error. The CDR3, as DNA: TGCGCCAGCAGCTTGGATGGACAGAACAATGAGCAGTACTTC. Protein: CASSLDGQNNEQYF. The chain couples TRBV5-1 to TRBJ2-7; D might be TRBD1 (6 bases). Germline assignment: CDR1 SGHRS and CDR2 YFSETQ. CDR3 length: 14 residues. Trimming removed 0 bases from V and 7 bases from J, with 14 bases in between.

The chain employs TRBV5-1 and TRBJ1-3; D not certain. Per germline, CDR1 SGHRS and CDR2 YFSETQ. V dropped 5 bases and J dropped 0 bases, with 15 bases sitting between them. The CDR3 runs 16 residues. The CDR3 DNA sequence: TGCGCCAGCAGATTTGACGACCTTAGCTCTGGAAACACCATATATTTT. Protein: CASRFDDLSSGNTIYF.

The J gene is TRBJ2-7, the V gene TRBV6-2 or TRBV6-3; a possible D gene is TRBD2 (8 bases). The CDR3 runs to 18 residues. The V end was cut by 6 bases, the J end by 8 bases, with 32 bases between. Germline CDR1 MNHEY, CDR2 SVGEGT. Here the CDR3 DNA reads TGTGCCAGCAGCGAAGCGGGGGCTTGGGGCAGGGGGACTAACCAGCAGTACTTC. It yields the protein CASSEAGAWGRGTNQQYF.

This clonotype was recorded many times. The rearrangement links TRBV10-3 to TRBJ1-2, with no clear D. Trimming cost V 3 bases and J 4 bases, with 12 bases left between them. In germline, CDR1 is ENHRY, CDR2 SYGVKD. This CDR3 contains 14 residues. In DNA, the CDR3 is TGTGCCATCAGTGAAGAGGGAGCAGCCTATGGCTACACCTTC. Translating gives CAISEEGAAYGYTF.